Below, 20 T cell receptor beta chains from the same sample are listed, as sequenced in a study of T cell responses to AZD1222 COVID-19 vaccine. Here immunoSEQ multiplex PCR was the method, and the copy in TCRdb shows in-frame clones only, minus some. The sample carries some 150,000 clones, about 93% recorded once. The specimen comprised peripheral blood, sampled on day 0 of AZD1222 vaccination. The receptors stem from an adult in good health.

This chain connects TRBV9 to TRBJ2-1; the D is unclear. Per the germline V gene, CDR1 is SGDLS and CDR2 is YYNGEE. This CDR3 has 13 amino acids. Trimming pared 7 bases from V and 9 bases from J, leaving 17 bases between. The CDR3 bases are TGTGCCAGCGCCGCGGTGGCAAGACCTGAGCAGTTCTTC. Its protein is CASAAVARPEQFF.

This clone was detected a few times. This chain's CDR3 is CASSEMAGSNNSPLHF. CDR3 DNA sequence: TGTGCCAGCAGTGAAATGGCAGGGAGTAATAATTCACCCCTCCACTTT. The V gene is TRBV2, the J gene TRBJ1-6; TRBD1 is a possible D gene (5 bases). Germline V gene data show CDR1 as SNHLY and CDR2 as FYNNEI. Between the trimmed V and J ends, which lost 2 bases and 5 bases, there was a span of 13 bases. The CDR3 consists of 16 residues.

This chain joins TRBV5-1 and TRBJ1-2; TRBD1 might be the D (5 bases). CDR1 is SGHRS, CDR2 YFSETQ, per germline. The V gene lost 0 bases and the J gene lost 4 bases, with 13 bases spanning the gap. This CDR3 comprises 15 residues. The CDR3 sequence is CASSLESGGGYGYTF. The CDR3 coding sequence is TGCGCCAGCAGCTTGGAGTCCGGGGGTGGCTATGGCTACACCTTC.

The V and J genes are TRBV21-1 and TRBJ2-7; the listed D gene, TRBD2, was not tested against the DNA. TRBV21-1 is described as a pseudogene. CDR3 size: 13 residues. CDR3 DNA: TGTGCCAGCAGCCCCAACCGAGCCTACGAGCAGTACTTC. As protein: CASSPNRAYEQYF.

V and J are TRBV6-4 and TRBJ2-2; no firm D call. The germline CDR1 and CDR2 sequences are MRHNA and SNTAGT. Deletions cut 2 bases from V and 5 bases from J, with 6 bases between. The CDR3 loop spans 13 amino acids. For the CDR3, the DNA is TGTGCCAGCAGTGACGGAAGGACCGGGGAGCTGTTTTTT. This gives the protein CASSDGRTGELFF.

The chain recombines TRBV6-5 with TRBJ2-7; 10 bases align to TRBD1. The V segment lost 5 bases and the J segment 2 bases; nucleotides outside the gene matches: 6. CDR3 length: 15 amino acids. CDR1 and CDR2 from the germline V gene are MNHEY and SVGAGI. The CDR3, as DNA: TGTGCCAGCAGTCGTTCAGACAGGGGGCCCTACGAGCAGTACTTC. The encoded protein is CASSRSDRGPYEQYF.

The V gene is TRBV15, the J gene TRBJ1-5; tentative D call: TRBD1 (5 bases). From germline, CDR1 is LNHNV and CDR2 YYDKDF (reference sequence). V was cut by 0 bases and J by 1 base, with 7 bases left in between. This CDR3 has 15 amino acids. CDR3 nucleotides: TGTGCCACCAGCAGAGAGTGGGGGAGCAATCAGCCCCAGCATTTT. Amino acid sequence: CATSREWGSNQPQHF.

This chain joins TRBV5-4 and TRBJ1-2; 7 nucleotides match TRBD1. V shed 3 bases and J 0 bases; nucleotides not matched to a gene: 11. Looked up from germline, CDR1 is SGHNT and CDR2 is YYREEE (reference sequence). The length of the CDR3 is 17 residues. As DNA, the CDR3 is TGTGCCAGCAGCTGGGGAGGGAGGGACAGCCCTAACTATGGCTACACCTTC. It codes for CASSWGGRDSPNYGYTF.

The rearrangement links TRBV7-2 to TRBJ2-5, with D uncertain. Germline CDR1 is SGHTA and CDR2 is FQGNSA. CDR3 length equals 15 residues. The V gene lost 0 bases and the J gene lost 2 bases, with 10 bases spanning the gap. CDR3 in DNA: TGTGCCAGCAGCTTAGCGAGGAACAGACAAGAGACCCAGTACTTC. It translates to CASSLARNRQETQYF.

J is TRBJ1-2 and V is TRBV2; perhaps TRBD1 as D (6 bases). The germline CDR1 and CDR2 sequences are SNHLY and FYNNEI. The V and J ends lost 7 bases and 4 bases respectively, with 19 bases between them. The CDR3 spans 15 residues. The CDR3 spells CASTRGGGEGYGYTF. The CDR3 DNA is TGTGCCAGCACCCGAGGCGGGGGCGAGGGCTATGGCTACACCTTC.

The chain has TRBV14 and TRBJ2-3; the D is unclear. The CDR3 loop spans 13 amino acids. Trimming left V 4 bases short and J 11 bases short, with 16 bases between. The germline V gene has CDR1 SGHDN and CDR2 FVKESK. The CDR3 region is CASSPSLNSRQYF. CDR3 bases: TGTGCCAGCAGCCCGTCCTTAAACAGTCGGCAGTATTTT.

The rearrangement links TRBV14 to TRBJ2-5, with D perhaps TRBD1 (5 bases). Germline V gene data show CDR1 as SGHDN and CDR2 as FVKESK. V was pared by 0 bases and J by 2 bases, with 22 bases between. CDR3 size: 19 residues. Written as DNA, the CDR3 is TGTGCCAGCAGCCAAGAAACTTTTTGGAGTCAGGGTGTGCAAGAGACCCAGTACTTC. Translating gives CASSQETFWSQGVQETQYF.

DNA for the CDR3: TGTGCCAGCATGACCGACAGCTATAGCAATCAGCCCCAGCATTTT. It translates to CASMTDSYSNQPQHF. The chain has TRBV6-5 and TRBJ1-5; maybe TRBD1 (5 bases). Germline values: CDR1 MNHEY, CDR2 SVGAGI. The CDR3 has 15 residues. Deletions cut 7 bases from V and 0 bases from J, with 13 bases between.

The gene calls are TRBV5-4 and TRBJ2-7; possible D gene TRBD2, 5 bases. CDR1 is SGHNT, CDR2 YYREEE, per germline (reference sequence). The CDR3 consists of 11 residues. Trimming stripped 5 bases from V and 7 bases from J, with 10 bases between. CDR3 sequence: CASSLEGEQYF. Written as DNA, the CDR3 is TGTGCCAGCAGTCTCGAGGGAGAGCAGTACTTC.

CDR3 nucleotide sequence: TGTGCCAGCAGTTTCGACAATAATTCACCCCTCCACTTT. Protein sequence: CASSFDNNSPLHF. The chain carries TRBV28 and TRBJ1-6; D unresolved. Deletions cut 3 bases from V and 5 bases from J, with 5 bases between. Germline CDR1 and CDR2: MDHEN and SYDVKM. CDR3 size: 13 residues.

V gene TRBV12-3 or TRBV12-4 combines with J gene TRBJ2-1; D possibly corresponds to TRBD1 (5 bases). The V end lost 3 bases, the J end lost 3 bases, and 6 bases lay between the germline ends. The CDR3 spans 13 residues. The CDR3 DNA reads as TGTGCCAGCAGTTTGGGGCTCTACAATGAGCAGTTCTTC. Translating it yields CASSLGLYNEQFF.

This chain uses TRBV7-8 with TRBJ1-1; no reliable D call. Trimming left V 1 base short and J 0 bases short, with 6 bases between. CDR1 SGHVS and CDR2 FQNEAQ come from the germline V gene. The CDR3 has 14 residues. For the CDR3, the DNA is TGTGCCAGCAGCTTAGAGGGTTTGAACACTGAAGCTTTCTTT. This translates into CASSLEGLNTEAFF.

The V and J genes are TRBV5-1 and TRBJ2-3; TRBD2 matches 7 bases. CDR1 is SGHRS, CDR2 YFSETQ, per germline. The trim removed 0 bases at V and 3 bases at J, leaving 10 bases unmatched. This CDR3 spans 17 amino acids. CDR3 nucleotides: TGCGCCAGCAGCTTGGCCCTGGGGGGAGGGCCGACAGATACGCAGTATTTT. Its translation: CASSLALGGGPTDTQYF.

The rearrangement links TRBV3-1 (or the pseudogene TRBV3-2) to TRBJ2-1; TRBD2 matches at 12 bases. Losses at the gene ends were 0 bases for V and 5 bases for J; bases not matched to a gene: 8. The CDR3 length is 18 residues. Germline V gene lookup returns CDR1 LGHDT and CDR2 YNNKEL (reference sequence). The CDR3 nucleotides are TGTGCCAGCAGCCAAGACCCCCCGCTAGCGGGGGGGAACAATGAGCAGTTCTTC. Translated, it gives CASSQDPPLAGGNNEQFF.

J is TRBJ1-1 and V is TRBV29-1, with no clear D. Germline V gene sequence: CDR1 SQVTM, CDR2 ANQGSEA. Trimming cost V 1 base and J 5 bases, with 11 bases left between them. The CDR3 runs 13 residues. This chain's CDR3 is CSVEGLERTEAFF. Written as DNA, the CDR3 is TGCAGCGTTGAAGGCCTGGAGAGAACTGAAGCTTTCTTT.